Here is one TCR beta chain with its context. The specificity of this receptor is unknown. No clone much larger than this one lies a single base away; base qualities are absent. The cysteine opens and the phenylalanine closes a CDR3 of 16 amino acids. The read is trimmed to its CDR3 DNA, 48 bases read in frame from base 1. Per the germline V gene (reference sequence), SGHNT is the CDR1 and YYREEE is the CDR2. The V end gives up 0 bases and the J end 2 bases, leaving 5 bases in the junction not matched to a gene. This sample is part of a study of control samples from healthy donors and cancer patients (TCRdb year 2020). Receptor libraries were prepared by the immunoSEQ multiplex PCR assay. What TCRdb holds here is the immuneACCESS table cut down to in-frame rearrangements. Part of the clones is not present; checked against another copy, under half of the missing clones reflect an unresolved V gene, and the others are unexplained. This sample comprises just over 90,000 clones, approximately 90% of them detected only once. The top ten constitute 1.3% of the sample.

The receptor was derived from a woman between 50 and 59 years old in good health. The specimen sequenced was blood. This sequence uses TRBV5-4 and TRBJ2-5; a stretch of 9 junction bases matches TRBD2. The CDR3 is CASSLGRGGEQETQYF. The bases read TGTGCCAGCAGCTTGGGGCGCGGGGGGGAACAAGAGACCCAGTACTTC.